A single sample is the source of the 6 T cell receptor beta chains below, sequenced in a study of shared clonotypes between healthy human individuals. Measured with immunoSEQ multiplex PCR; TCRdb has only the in-frame clones, and not every one. The sample lists roughly 1,500,000 clones; approximately 98.5% were seen once. Material for sequencing was naive CD4+ T cells sorted from blood. Described subset: CD45RA+ positively selected. These TCRs come from a man aged 25-45 years in good health.

Only one count was recorded for this clone. Germline and junction disagree at one end, which may indicate a read error. The chain joins TRBV15 to TRBJ2-3; 10 bases are shared with TRBD2. Germline CDR1 is LNHNV and CDR2 is YYDKDF (reference sequence). The CDR3 loop spans 18 amino acids. The CDR3 nucleotides are TGTGCCACCAGGAGAGAGGACAAGACCGGGACTAGCGCTCATACGCAGTATTTT. It yields the protein CATRREDKTGTSAHTQYF.

The chain has TRBV5-1 and TRBJ2-3; TRBD2 aligns across 14 bases. The CDR3 runs 16 residues. The ends lost 4 bases at V and 6 bases at J; junction bases unmatched: 7. Per germline, CDR1 SGHRS and CDR2 YFSETQ. CDR3 sequence (DNA): TGCGCCAGCAGCCAATCCGGGACTAGCGGGGGTGATACGCAGTATTTT. Encoded protein: CASSQSGTSGGDTQYF.

The chain is built from TRBV28 and TRBJ1-1; no definite D call. Looked up from germline, CDR1 is MDHEN and CDR2 is SYDVKM. V was clipped by 6 bases and J by 7 bases, with 15 bases between them. The CDR3 is 13 residues long. CDR3 bases: TGTGCCAGCAGCATGGGTAGAAAGCTTGAAGCTTTCTTT. Amino acid sequence: CASSMGRKLEAFF.

The V and J genes are TRBV18 and TRBJ1-5; 7 bases fit TRBD1. V shed 4 bases and J 0 bases; nucleotides not matched to a gene: 15. The CDR3 is 19 amino acids. In germline, CDR1 is KGHSH, CDR2 LQKENI. Here the CDR3 reads CASSQLAKQGPYSNQPQHF. CDR3 DNA sequence: TGTGCCAGCTCACAACTGGCTAAACAGGGGCCGTATAGCAATCAGCCCCAGCATTTT.

This clone was counted once. This chain uses TRBV4-3 with TRBJ1-1; the D gene is possibly TRBD1 (6 bases). The CDR3 is 15 residues long. V lost 1 base to trimming and J lost 3 bases, with 12 bases between them. In germline, CDR1 is LGHNA, CDR2 YSLEER. CDR3 DNA: TGCGCCAGCAGCCAAGTGTGGGGGCTAGACACTGAAGCTTTCTTT. The encoded protein is CASSQVWGLDTEAFF.

The chain carries TRBV4-3 and TRBJ2-2; 10 bases agree with TRBD2. V was pared by 6 bases and J by 7 bases, with 8 bases of the junction left unmatched. Germline CDR1 and CDR2: LGHNA and YSLEER. This CDR3 has 15 residues. As DNA, the CDR3 is TGCGCCAGCAGTAGGCTAGCGGGAGTGAGCGGGGAGCTGTTTTTT. It codes for CASSRLAGVSGELFF.